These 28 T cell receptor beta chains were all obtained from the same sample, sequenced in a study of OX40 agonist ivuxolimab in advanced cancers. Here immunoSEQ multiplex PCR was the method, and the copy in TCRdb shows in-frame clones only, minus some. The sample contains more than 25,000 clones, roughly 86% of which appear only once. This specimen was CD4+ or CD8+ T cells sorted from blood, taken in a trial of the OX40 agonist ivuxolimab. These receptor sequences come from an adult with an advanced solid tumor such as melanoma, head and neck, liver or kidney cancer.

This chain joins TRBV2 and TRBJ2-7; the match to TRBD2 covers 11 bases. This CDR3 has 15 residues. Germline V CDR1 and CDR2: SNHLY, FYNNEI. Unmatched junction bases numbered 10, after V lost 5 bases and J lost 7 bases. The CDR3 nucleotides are TGTGCCAGCAGTCGTCTTAGCGGGAGGGCTGGAGAGCAGTACTTC. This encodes CASSRLSGRAGEQYF.

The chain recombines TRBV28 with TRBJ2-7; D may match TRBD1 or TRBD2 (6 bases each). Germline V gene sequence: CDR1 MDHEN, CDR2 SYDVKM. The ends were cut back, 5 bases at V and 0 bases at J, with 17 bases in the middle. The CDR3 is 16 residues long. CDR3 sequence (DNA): TGTGCCAGCAGTACGAAGGGGGGCAGGGTCTCCTACGAGCAGTACTTC. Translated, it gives CASSTKGGRVSYEQYF. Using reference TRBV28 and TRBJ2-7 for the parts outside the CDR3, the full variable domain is DVKVTQSSRYLVKRTGEKVFLECVQDMDHENMFWYRQDPGLGLRLIYFSYDVKMKEKGDIPEGYSVSREKKERFSLILESASTNQTSMYLCASSTKGGRVSYEQYFGPGTRLTVT.

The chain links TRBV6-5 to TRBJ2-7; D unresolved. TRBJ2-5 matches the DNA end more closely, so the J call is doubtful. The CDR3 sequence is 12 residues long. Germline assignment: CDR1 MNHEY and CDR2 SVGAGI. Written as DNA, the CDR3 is TGTGCCAGCAGTTCCCCGACAGAGACCCAGTACTTC. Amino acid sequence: CASSSPTETQYF.

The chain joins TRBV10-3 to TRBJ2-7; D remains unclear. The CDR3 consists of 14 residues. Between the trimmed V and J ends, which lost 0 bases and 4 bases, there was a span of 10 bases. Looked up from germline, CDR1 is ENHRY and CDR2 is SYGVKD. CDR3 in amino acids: CAISESPGVYEQYF. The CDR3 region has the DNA TGTGCCATCAGTGAGTCCCCTGGGGTTTACGAGCAGTACTTC.

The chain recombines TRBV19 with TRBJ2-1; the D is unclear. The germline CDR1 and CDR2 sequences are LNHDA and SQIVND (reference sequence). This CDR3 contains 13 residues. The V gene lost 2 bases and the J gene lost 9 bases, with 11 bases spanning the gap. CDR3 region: CASSITIQSEQFF. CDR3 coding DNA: TGTGCCAGTAGTATAACGATCCAGAGTGAGCAGTTCTTC.

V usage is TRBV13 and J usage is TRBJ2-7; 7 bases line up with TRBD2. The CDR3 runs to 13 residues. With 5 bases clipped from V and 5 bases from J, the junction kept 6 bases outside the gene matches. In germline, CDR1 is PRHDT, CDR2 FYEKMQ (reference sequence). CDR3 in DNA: TGTGCCAGCAGCCCCGGGGGAGGGAACGAGCAGTACTTC. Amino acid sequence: CASSPGGGNEQYF. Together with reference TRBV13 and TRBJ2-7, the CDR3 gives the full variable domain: AAGVIQSPRHLIKEKRETATLKCYPIPRHDTVYWYQQGPGQDPQFLISFYEKMQSDKGSIPDRFSAQQFSDYHSELNMSSLELGDSALYFCASSPGGGNEQYFGPGTRLTVT.

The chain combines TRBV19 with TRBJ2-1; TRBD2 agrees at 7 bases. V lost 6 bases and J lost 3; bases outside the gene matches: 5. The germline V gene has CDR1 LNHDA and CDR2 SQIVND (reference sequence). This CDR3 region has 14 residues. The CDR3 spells CASRGLGVYNEQFF. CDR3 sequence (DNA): TGTGCCAGTAGAGGACTAGGAGTCTACAATGAGCAGTTCTTC.

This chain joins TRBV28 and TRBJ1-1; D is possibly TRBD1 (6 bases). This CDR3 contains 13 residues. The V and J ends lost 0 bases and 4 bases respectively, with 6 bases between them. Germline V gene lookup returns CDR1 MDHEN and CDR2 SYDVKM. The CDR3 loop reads CASSLWGATEAFF. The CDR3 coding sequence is TGTGCCAGCAGTTTATGGGGGGCCACTGAAGCTTTCTTT.

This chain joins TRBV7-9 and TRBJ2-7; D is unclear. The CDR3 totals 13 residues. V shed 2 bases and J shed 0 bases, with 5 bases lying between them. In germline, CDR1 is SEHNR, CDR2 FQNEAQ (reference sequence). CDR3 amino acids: CASSLPASYEQYF. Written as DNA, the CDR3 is TGTGCCAGCAGCTTACCCGCCTCCTACGAGCAGTACTTC. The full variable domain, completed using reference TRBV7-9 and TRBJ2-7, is DTGVSQNPRHKITKRGQNVTFRCDPISEHNRLYWYRQTLGQGPEFLTYFQNEAQLEKSRLLSDRFSAERPKGSFSTLEIQRTEQGDSAMYLCASSLPASYEQYFGPGTRLTVT.

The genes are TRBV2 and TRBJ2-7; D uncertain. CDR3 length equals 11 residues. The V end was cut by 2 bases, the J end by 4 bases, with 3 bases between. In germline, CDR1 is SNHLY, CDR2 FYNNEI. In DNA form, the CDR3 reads TGTGCCAGCAGTGAACTTTACGAGCAGTACTTC. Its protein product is CASSELYEQYF.

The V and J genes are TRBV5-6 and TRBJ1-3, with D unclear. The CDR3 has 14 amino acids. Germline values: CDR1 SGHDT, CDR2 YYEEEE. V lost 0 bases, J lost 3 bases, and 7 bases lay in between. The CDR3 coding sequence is TGTGCCAGCAGCTTGGCCGGGTTTGGAAACACCATATATTTT. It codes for CASSLAGFGNTIYF.

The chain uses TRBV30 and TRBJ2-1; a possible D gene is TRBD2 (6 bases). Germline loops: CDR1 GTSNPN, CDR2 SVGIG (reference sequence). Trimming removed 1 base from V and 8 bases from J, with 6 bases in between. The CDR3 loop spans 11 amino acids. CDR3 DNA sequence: TGTGCCTGGAGTGCGGGAGATGAGCAGTTCTTC. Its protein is CAWSAGDEQFF.

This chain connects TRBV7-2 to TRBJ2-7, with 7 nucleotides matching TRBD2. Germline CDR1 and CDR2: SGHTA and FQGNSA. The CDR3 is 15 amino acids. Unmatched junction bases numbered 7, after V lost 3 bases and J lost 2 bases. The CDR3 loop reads CASSLGGLAAYEQYF. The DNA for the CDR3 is TGTGCCAGCAGCTTGGGAGGGCTAGCGGCCTACGAGCAGTACTTC.

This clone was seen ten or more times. The CDR3 DNA follows: TGTGCCAGCAGTCTTAGGGACAGGGGAAGAGACTATGGCTACACCTTC. It yields the protein CASSLRDRGRDYGYTF. The chain links TRBV28 to TRBJ1-2; 10 bases agree with TRBD1. The CDR3 length is 16 residues. J was trimmed by 3 bases and V by 5 bases; bases with no gene match: 9. Looked up from germline, CDR1 is MDHEN and CDR2 is SYDVKM.

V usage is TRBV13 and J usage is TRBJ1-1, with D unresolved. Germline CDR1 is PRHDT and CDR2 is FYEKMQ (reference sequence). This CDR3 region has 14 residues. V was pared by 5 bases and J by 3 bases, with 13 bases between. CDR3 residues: CASSPPGGHTEAFF. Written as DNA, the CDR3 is TGTGCCAGCAGCCCCCCCGGTGGTCACACTGAAGCTTTCTTT. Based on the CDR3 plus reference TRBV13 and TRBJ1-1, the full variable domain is AAGVIQSPRHLIKEKRETATLKCYPIPRHDTVYWYQQGPGQDPQFLISFYEKMQSDKGSIPDRFSAQQFSDYHSELNMSSLELGDSALYFCASSPPGGHTEAFFGQGTRLTVV.

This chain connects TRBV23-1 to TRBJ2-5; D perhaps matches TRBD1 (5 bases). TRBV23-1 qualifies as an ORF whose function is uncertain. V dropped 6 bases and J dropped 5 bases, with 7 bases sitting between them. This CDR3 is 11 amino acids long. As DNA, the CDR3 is TGCGCCAGCAGGGGGCGGGAGACCCAGTACTTC. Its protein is CASRGRETQYF.

Written as DNA, the CDR3 is TGTGCCAGCAGCCTGGTGGGTCGGGAGCAGTACTTC. Translating gives CASSLVGREQYF. This chain joins TRBV28 and TRBJ2-7; unclear D gene. The CDR3 has 12 residues. The germline V gene has CDR1 MDHEN and CDR2 SYDVKM. The V end lost 6 bases, the J end lost 7 bases, and 13 bases lay between the germline ends.

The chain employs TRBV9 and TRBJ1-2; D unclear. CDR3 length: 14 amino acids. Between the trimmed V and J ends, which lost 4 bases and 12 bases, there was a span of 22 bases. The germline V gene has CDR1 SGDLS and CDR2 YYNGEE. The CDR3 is CASSPSGGVGLDTF. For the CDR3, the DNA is TGTGCCAGCAGCCCATCTGGAGGCGTCGGGTTGGACACCTTC.

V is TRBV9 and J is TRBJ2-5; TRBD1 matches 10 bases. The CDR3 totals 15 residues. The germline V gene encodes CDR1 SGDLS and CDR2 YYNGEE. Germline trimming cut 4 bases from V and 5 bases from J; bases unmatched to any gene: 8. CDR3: CASSWTGGSGETQYF. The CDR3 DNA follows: TGTGCCAGCAGCTGGACAGGGGGTTCGGGGGAGACCCAGTACTTC.

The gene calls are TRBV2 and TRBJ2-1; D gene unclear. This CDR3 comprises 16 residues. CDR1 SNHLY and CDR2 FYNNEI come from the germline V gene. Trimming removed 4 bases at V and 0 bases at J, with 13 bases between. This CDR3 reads CASSALKGNSYNEQFF. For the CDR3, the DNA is TGTGCCAGCAGTGCTTTAAAAGGGAACTCCTACAATGAGCAGTTCTTC.

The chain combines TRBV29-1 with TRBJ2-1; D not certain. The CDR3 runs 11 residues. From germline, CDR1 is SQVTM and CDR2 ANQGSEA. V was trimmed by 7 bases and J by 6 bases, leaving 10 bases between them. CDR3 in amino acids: CSAPPSNEQFF. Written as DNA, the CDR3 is TGCAGCGCACCCCCTTCCAATGAGCAGTTCTTC.

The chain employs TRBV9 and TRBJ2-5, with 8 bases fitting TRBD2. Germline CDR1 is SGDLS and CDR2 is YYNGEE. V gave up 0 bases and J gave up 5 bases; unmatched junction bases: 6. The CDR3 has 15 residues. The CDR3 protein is CASSVGSGRGETQYF. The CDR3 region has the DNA TGTGCCAGCAGCGTAGGGAGCGGGAGAGGTGAGACCCAGTACTTC.

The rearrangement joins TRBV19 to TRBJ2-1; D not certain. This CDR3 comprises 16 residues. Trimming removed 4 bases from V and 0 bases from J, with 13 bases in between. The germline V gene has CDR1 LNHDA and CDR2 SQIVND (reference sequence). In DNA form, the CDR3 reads TGTGCCAGTAGTACCTACCCGACAAGCTCCTACAATGAGCAGTTCTTC. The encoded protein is CASSTYPTSSYNEQFF.

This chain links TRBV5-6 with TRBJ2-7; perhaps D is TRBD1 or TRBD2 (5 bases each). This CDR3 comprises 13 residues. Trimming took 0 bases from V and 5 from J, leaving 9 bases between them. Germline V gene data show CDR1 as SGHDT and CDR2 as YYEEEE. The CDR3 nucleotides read TGTGCCAGCAGCTTGGCCCCGGGGCACGAGCAGTACTTC. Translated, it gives CASSLAPGHEQYF. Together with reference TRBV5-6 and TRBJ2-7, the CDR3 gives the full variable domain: DAGVTQSPTHLIKTRGQQVTLRCSPKSGHDTVSWYQQALGQGPQFIFQYYEEEERQRGNFPDRFSGHQFPNYSSELNVNALLLGDSALYLCASSLAPGHEQYFGPGTRLTVT.

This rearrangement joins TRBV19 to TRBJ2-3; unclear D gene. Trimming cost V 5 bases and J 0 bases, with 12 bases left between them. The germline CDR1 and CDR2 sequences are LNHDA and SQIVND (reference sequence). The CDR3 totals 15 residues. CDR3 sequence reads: CASSSTDASTDTQYF. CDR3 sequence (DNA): TGTGCCAGTAGTTCGACGGACGCTAGCACAGATACGCAGTATTTT. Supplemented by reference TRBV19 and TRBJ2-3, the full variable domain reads DGGITQSPKYLFRKEGQNVTLSCEQNLNHDAMYWYRQDPGQGLRLIYYSQIVNDFQKGDIAEGYSVSREKKESFPLTVTSAQKNPTAFYLCASSSTDASTDTQYFGPGTRLTVL.

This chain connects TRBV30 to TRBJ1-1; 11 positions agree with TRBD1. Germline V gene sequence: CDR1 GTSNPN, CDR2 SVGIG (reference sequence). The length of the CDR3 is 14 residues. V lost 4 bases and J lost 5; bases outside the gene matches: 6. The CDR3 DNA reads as TGTGCCTGGACCGGGGGACAGGGGGGGACTGAAGCTTTCTTT. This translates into CAWTGGQGGTEAFF.

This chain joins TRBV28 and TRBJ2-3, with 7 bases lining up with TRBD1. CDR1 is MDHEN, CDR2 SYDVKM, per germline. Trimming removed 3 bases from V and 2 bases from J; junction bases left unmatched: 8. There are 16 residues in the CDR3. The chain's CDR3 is CASSLGTVWSTDTQYF. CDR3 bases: TGTGCCAGCAGTTTGGGGACAGTCTGGTCCACAGATACGCAGTATTTT.

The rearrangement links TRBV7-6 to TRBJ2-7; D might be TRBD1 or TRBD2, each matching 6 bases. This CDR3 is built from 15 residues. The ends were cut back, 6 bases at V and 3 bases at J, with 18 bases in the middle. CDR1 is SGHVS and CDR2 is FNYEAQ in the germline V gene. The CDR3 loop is CASSPSLGGNYEQYF. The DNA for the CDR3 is TGTGCCAGCAGTCCTAGCCTAGGGGGGAACTACGAGCAGTACTTC.